Below, one T cell receptor beta chain is given with its context. Antigen: not known. This entry comes from a study of blood T cells in healthy people across ages. Study-level results: Strong correlation was found linking TCR beta diversity to naive T cell percentage.

A second PCR, run for about 6 to 11 cycles, used a sample-barcoded 5' primer plus a J-beta primer mix. TCRdb re-called the 5' RACE reads with MiXCR, one entry per CDR3 protein. Of about a million distinct CDR3 sequences listed, 35% to 40% are singletons. CDR3 size: 15 residues. Germline V gene lookup returns CDR1 SNHLY and CDR2 FYNNEI. The ends were cut back, 5 bases at V and 11 bases at J, with 24 bases in the middle. This receptor was taken from a man aged 18 to 30 in good health. This rearrangement joins TRBV2 to TRBJ2-5, with unresolved D. The specimen sequenced was blood. The CDR3 region is CASSLLSETHNEQYF. DNA for the CDR3: TGTGCCAGCAGTTTGCTATCCGAAACCCACAATGAGCAGTACTTC.